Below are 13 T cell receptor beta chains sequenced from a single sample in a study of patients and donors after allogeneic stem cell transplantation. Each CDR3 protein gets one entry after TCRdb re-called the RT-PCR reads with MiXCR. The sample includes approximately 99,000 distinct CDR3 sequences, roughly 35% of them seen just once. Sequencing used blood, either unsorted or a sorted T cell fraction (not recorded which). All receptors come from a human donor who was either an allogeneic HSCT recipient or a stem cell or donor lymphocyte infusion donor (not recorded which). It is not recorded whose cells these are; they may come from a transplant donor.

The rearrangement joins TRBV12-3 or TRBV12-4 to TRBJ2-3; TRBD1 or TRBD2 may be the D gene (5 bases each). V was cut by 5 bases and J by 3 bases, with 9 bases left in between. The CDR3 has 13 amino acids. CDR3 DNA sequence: TGTGCCAGCAGTCCGGGGCCAACAGATACGCAGTATTTT. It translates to CASSPGPTDTQYF.

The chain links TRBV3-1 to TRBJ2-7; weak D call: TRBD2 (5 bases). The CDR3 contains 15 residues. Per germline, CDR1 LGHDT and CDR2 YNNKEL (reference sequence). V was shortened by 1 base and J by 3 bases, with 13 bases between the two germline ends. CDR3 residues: CASSQGLREHYEQYF. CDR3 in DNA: TGTGCCAGCAGCCAAGGTTTACGGGAACACTACGAGCAGTACTTC.

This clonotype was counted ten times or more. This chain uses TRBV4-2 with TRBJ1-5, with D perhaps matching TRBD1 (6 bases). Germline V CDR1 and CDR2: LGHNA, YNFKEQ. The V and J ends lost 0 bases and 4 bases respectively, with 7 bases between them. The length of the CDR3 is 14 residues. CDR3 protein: CASSQDGTNQPQHF. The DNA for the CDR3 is TGTGCCAGCAGCCAAGATGGGACAAATCAGCCCCAGCATTTT.

The CDR3 is CSASRLGNTGELFF. For the CDR3, the DNA is TGCAGTGCTTCAAGACTAGGGAACACCGGGGAGCTGTTTTTT. This chain connects TRBV20-1 to TRBJ2-2; D is perhaps TRBD2 (6 bases). The CDR3 is made up of 14 amino acids. The V gene lost 5 bases and the J gene lost 1 base, with 11 bases spanning the gap. The germline gives CDR1 DFQATT, CDR2 SNEGSKA (reference sequence).

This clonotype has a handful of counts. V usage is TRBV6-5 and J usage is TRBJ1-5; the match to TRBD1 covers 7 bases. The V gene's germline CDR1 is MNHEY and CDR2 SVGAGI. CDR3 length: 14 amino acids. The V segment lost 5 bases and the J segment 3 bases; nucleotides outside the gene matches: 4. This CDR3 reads CASSPGQVNQPQHF. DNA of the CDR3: TGTGCCAGCAGTCCAGGACAGGTCAATCAGCCCCAGCATTTT.

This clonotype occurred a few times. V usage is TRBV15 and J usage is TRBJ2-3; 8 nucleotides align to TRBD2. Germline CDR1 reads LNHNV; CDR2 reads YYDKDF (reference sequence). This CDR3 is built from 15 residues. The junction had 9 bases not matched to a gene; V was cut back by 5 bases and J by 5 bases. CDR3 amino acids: CATSPPGLGLDTQYF. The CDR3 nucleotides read TGTGCCACCAGCCCTCCGGGACTAGGGTTAGATACGCAGTATTTT.

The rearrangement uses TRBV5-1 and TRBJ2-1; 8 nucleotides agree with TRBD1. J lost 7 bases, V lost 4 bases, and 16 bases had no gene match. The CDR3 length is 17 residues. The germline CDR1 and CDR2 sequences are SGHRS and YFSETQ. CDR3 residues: CASSPRGRAWGLNEQFF. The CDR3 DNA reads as TGCGCCAGCAGCCCCAGGGGGCGGGCGTGGGGCTTAAATGAGCAGTTCTTC. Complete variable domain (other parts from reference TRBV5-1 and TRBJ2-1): KAGVTQTPRYLIKTRGQQVTLSCSPISGHRSVSWYQQTPGQGLQFLFEYFSETQRNKGNFPGRFSGRQFSNSRSEMNVSTLELGDSALYLCASSPRGRAWGLNEQFFGPGTRLTVL.

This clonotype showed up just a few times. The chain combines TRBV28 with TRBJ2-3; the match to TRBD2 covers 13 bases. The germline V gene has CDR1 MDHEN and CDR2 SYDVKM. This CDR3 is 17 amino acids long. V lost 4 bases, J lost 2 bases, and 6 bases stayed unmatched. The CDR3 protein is CASSSWGLAGNTDTQYF. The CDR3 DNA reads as TGTGCCAGCAGTTCTTGGGGACTAGCGGGAAACACAGATACGCAGTATTTT.

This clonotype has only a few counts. DNA for the CDR3: TGCAGTGCTAGAGATCCACGCCGCTCCTACAATGAGCAGTTCTTC. Translation gives CSARDPRRSYNEQFF. V and J are TRBV20-1 and TRBJ2-1; D uncertain. The CDR3 has 15 residues. Germline V gene data show CDR1 as DFQATT and CDR2 as SNEGSKA (reference sequence). Trimming pared 0 bases from V and 0 bases from J, leaving 9 bases between.

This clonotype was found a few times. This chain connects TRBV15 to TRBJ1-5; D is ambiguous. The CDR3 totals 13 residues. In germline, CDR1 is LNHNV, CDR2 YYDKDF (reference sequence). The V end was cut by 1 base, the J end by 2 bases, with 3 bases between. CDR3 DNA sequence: TGTGCCACCAGCAGAGGGGGCAATCAGCCCCAGCATTTT. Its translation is CATSRGGNQPQHF.

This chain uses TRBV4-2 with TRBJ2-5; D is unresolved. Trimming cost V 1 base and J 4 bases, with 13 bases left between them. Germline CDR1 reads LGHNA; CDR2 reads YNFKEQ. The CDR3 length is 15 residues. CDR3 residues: CASSQGFSLSETQYF. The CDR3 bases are TGTGCCAGCAGCCAAGGTTTTAGCTTATCAGAGACCCAGTACTTC.

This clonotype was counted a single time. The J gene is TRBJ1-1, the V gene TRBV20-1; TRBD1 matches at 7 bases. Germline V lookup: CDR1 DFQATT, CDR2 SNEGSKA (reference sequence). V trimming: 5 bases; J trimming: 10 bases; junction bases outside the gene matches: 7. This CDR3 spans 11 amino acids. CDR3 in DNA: TGCAGTGCTGGACAGGTCCAAGGAGCTTTCTTT. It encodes CSAGQVQGAFF.

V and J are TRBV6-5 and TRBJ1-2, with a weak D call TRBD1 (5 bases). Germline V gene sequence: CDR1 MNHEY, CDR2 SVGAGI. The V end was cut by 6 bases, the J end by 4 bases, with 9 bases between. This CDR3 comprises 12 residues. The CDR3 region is CASSSGLYGYTF. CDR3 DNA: TGTGCCAGCAGCTCGGGGCTCTATGGCTACACCTTC.